This passage covers 10 T cell receptor beta chains from one sample sequenced in a study of blood T cell repertoires in COVID-19. Libraries were prepared by immunoSEQ multiplex PCR; TCRdb keeps only in-frame clonotypes and omits some of them. The table lists over 120,000 clones, roughly 88% of them singletons. The sequenced sample consisted of peripheral blood. The receptors derive from a man between 65 and 80 years old with acute or convalescent COVID-19.

The V and J genes are TRBV6-5 and TRBJ1-4, with 9 bases fitting TRBD1. After removal of 6 bases from V and 4 bases from J, the junction contained 3 bases not matched to a gene. Germline CDR1 reads MNHEY; CDR2 reads SVGAGI. CDR3 size: 14 residues. The CDR3 DNA is TGTGCCAGCAGACCGGGACAGGGTAATGAAAAACTGTTTTTT. Translating gives CASRPGQGNEKLFF.

This clone was seen a single time. The chain is built from TRBV7-9 and TRBJ2-5, with a possible D match to TRBD2 (6 bases). The CDR3 runs 14 residues. Germline lookup yields CDR1 SEHNR and CDR2 FQNEAQ (reference sequence). V lost 3 bases and J 5 bases, leaving 13 bases between the germline ends. The CDR3 DNA is TGTGCCAGCAGCTTTTTCTTAAGCGGGGAGACCCAGTACTTC. The encoded protein is CASSFFLSGETQYF. Full variable domain (missing parts from reference TRBV7-9 and TRBJ2-5): DTGVSQNPRHKITKRGQNVTFRCDPISEHNRLYWYRQTLGQGPEFLTYFQNEAQLEKSRLLSDRFSAERPKGSFSTLEIQRTEQGDSAMYLCASSFFLSGETQYFGPGTRLLVL.

This clone showed up just once. The chain has TRBV14 and TRBJ1-2; D is ambiguous. With 0 bases removed from V and 2 bases from J, the gap between germline ends came to 7 bases. In germline, CDR1 is SGHDN, CDR2 FVKESK. This CDR3 has 14 amino acids. CDR3 region: CASSQDFRNYGYTF. As DNA, the CDR3 is TGTGCCAGCAGCCAAGATTTCCGGAACTATGGCTACACCTTC.

V and J are TRBV9 and TRBJ2-1, with D unresolved. The germline V gene encodes CDR1 SGDLS and CDR2 YYNGEE. The CDR3 consists of 13 residues. V shed 1 base and J shed 4 bases, with 6 bases lying between them. CDR3 sequence reads: CASSVHRYNEQFF. The CDR3 region has the DNA TGTGCCAGCAGCGTACACAGATACAATGAGCAGTTCTTC.

The chain couples TRBV6-5 to TRBJ1-2; TRBD1 might be the D (6 bases). The CDR3 loop spans 16 amino acids. Germline loops: CDR1 MNHEY, CDR2 SVGAGI. The germline V and J ends were trimmed by 0 bases and 4 bases, with 15 bases remaining between them. The DNA for the CDR3 is TGTGCCAGCAGTTACTCGGACAGAAAGGCTAGCTATGGCTACACCTTC. Protein product: CASSYSDRKASYGYTF.

The chain links TRBV6-5 to TRBJ1-2; 9 bases are a match to TRBD1. The CDR3 covers 13 residues. With 5 bases clipped from V and 8 bases from J, the junction kept 6 bases outside the gene matches. The germline V gene has CDR1 MNHEY and CDR2 SVGAGI. The CDR3 is CASSTGGPGGYTF. The CDR3 DNA reads as TGTGCCAGCAGTACAGGGGGCCCGGGAGGCTACACCTTC.

This sequence joins TRBV3-1 (or the pseudogene TRBV3-2) and TRBJ1-6, with TRBD1 as a possible D gene (5 bases). The CDR3 length is 14 residues. The V end was cut by 11 bases, the J end by 5 bases, with 16 bases between. Germline CDR1 and CDR2: LGHDT and YNNKEL (reference sequence). The chain's CDR3 is CAVQRGGDNSPLHF. The CDR3 DNA reads TGTGCCGTCCAGCGGGGGGGGGATAATTCACCCCTCCACTTT.

The chain employs TRBV7-2 and TRBJ2-7, with TRBD2 matching 10 bases. The CDR3 runs to 16 residues. Germline loops: CDR1 SGHTA, CDR2 FQGNSA. With V trimmed by 1 base and J by 3 bases, 6 bases remained unmatched. The CDR3 region is CASSLGGAGGLYEQYF. The DNA for the CDR3 is TGTGCCAGCAGCTTAGGCGGAGCGGGAGGGCTCTACGAGCAGTACTTC.

The chain recombines TRBV14 with TRBJ1-4, with TRBD1 identical over 8 bases. The CDR3 extends over 16 amino acids. With 4 bases clipped from V and 0 bases from J, the junction kept 4 bases outside the gene matches. Looked up from germline, CDR1 is SGHDN and CDR2 is FVKESK. In DNA, the CDR3 is TGTGCCAGCAGCCCCAGGGGGCGGTCAACTAATGAAAAACTGTTTTTT. It yields the protein CASSPRGRSTNEKLFF.

The genes are TRBV6-5 and TRBJ1-4; TRBD1 aligns across 7 bases. CDR1 and CDR2 from the germline V gene are MNHEY and SVGAGI. V lost 4 bases and J lost 8; bases outside the gene matches: 10. CDR3 size: 15 residues. The CDR3 bases are TGTGCCAGCAGTTTCCAGACAGGGAGAGGAGAAAAACTGTTTTTT. Its protein product is CASSFQTGRGEKLFF.